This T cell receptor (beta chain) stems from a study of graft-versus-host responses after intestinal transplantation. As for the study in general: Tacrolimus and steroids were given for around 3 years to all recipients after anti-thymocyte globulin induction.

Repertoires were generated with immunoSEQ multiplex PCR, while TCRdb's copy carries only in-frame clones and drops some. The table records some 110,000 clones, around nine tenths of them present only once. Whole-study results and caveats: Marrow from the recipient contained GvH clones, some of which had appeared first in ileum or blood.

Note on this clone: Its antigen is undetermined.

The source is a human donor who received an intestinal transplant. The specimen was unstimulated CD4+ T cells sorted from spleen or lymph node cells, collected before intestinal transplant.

In DNA form, the CDR3 reads TGTGCCTGGAGTGAGGGGGCGCAGGGAAACACCATATATTTT. This encodes CAWSEGAQGNTIYF. The J gene is TRBJ1-3, the V gene TRBV30; 7 nucleotides agree with TRBD1. From germline, CDR1 is GTSNPN and CDR2 SVGIG (reference sequence). V was clipped by 1 base and J by 4 bases; unmatched bases: 4. The CDR3 covers 14 residues.